The subject of this entry is one T cell receptor beta chain. Its cognate antigen is unknown. Germline-derived CDR1 and CDR2 are SQVTM and ANQGSEA. V lost 6 bases and J 0 bases, leaving 12 bases between the germline ends. This CDR3 contains 14 residues. The sample originates from a study of T cell responses to AZD1222 COVID-19 vaccine. Overall study results and limits: Following two doses of AZD1222, Spike-specific TCR breadth and depth rose. At 160-218 and 743-854, vaccine-associated CD4 TCRs were dominant, and they spanned spike.

Sequencing used immunoSEQ multiplex PCR; TCRdb keeps in-frame clones, though not all of them. The sample has about 160,000 clones, 94% seen once; the top ten hold roughly 4.6%. The receptor was derived from an adult who received the AZD1222 COVID-19 vaccine. The rearrangement links TRBV29-1 to TRBJ1-3; no reliable D call. Sequenced here: peripheral blood, sampled 28 days after the second AZD1222 dose. CDR3 loop: CSVGAAGSGNTIYF. DNA for the CDR3: TGCAGCGTAGGTGCCGCCGGCTCTGGAAACACCATATATTTT.